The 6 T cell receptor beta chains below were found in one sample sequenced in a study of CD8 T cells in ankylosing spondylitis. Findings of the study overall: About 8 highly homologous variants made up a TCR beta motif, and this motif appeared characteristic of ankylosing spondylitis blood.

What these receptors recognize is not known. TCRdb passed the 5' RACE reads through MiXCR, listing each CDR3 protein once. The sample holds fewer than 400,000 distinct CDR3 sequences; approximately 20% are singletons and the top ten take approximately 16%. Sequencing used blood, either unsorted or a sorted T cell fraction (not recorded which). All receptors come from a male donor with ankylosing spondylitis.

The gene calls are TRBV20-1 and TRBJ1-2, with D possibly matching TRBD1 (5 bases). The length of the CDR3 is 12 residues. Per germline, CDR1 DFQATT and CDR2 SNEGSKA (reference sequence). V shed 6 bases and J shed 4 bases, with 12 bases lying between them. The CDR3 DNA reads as TGCAGTGCGCGACAGACTAGCTATGGCTACACCTTC. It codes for CSARQTSYGYTF.

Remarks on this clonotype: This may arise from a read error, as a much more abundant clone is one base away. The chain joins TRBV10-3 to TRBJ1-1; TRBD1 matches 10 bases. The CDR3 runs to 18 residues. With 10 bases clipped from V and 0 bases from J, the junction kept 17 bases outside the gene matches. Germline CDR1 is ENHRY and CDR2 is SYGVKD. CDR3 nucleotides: TGTGCCACCAACCCCGGGCCAGGGACAGGGGTCATGAACACTGAAGCTTTCTTT. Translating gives CATNPGPGTGVMNTEAFF.

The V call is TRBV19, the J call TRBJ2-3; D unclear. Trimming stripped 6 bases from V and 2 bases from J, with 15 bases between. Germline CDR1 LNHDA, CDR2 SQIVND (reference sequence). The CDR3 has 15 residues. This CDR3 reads CASRGGSTSTDTQYF. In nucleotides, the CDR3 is TGTGCCAGTAGGGGCGGCTCGACCTCCACAGATACGCAGTATTTT.

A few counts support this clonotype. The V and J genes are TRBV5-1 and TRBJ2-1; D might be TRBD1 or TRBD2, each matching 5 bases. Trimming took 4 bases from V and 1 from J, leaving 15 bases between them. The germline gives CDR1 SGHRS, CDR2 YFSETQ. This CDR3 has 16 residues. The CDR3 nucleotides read TGCGCCAGCAGCGCGACTGGGGGTCTGTCCTACAATGAGCAGTTCTTC. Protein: CASSATGGLSYNEQFF.

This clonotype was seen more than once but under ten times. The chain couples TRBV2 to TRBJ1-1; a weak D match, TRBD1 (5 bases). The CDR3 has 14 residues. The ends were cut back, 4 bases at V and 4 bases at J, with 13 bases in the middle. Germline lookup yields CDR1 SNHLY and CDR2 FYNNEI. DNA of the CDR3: TGTGCCAGCAGTGCGACGGCAGGGACCACTGAAGCTTTCTTT. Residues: CASSATAGTTEAFF.

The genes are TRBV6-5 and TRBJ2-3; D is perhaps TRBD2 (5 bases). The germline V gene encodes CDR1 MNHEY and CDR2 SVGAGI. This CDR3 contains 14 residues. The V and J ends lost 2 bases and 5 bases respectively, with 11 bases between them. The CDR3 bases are TGTGCCAGCAGTTACGACGGGAAGAAAGATACGCAGTATTTT. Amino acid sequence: CASSYDGKKDTQYF.